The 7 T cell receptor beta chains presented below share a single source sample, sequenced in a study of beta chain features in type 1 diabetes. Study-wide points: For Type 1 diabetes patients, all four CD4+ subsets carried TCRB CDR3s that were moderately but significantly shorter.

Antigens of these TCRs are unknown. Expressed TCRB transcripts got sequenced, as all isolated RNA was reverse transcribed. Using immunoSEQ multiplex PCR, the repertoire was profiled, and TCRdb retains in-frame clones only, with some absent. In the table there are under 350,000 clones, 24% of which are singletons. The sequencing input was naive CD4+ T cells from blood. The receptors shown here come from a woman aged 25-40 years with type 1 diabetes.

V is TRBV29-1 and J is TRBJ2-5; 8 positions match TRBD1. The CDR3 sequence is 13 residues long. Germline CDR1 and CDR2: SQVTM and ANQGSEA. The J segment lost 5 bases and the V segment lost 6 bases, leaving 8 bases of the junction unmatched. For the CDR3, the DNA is TGCAGCGTCGTGGACAGGGATGAGGAGACCCAGTACTTC. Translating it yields CSVVDRDEETQYF.

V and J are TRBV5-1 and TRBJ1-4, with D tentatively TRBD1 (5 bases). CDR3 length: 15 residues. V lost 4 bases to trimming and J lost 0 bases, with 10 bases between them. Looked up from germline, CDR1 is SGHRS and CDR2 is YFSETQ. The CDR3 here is CASSHRDSTNEKLFF. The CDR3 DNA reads TGCGCCAGCAGCCATCGGGACTCAACTAATGAAAAACTGTTTTTT. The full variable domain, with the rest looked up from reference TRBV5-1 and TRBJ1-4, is KAGVTQTPRYLIKTRGQQVTLSCSPISGHRSVSWYQQTPGQGLQFLFEYFSETQRNKGNFPGRFSGRQFSNSRSEMNVSTLELGDSALYLCASSHRDSTNEKLFFGSGTQLSVL.

DNA for the CDR3: TGTGCCTGGAGTGGGGACAGCTACTACGAGCAGTACTTC. Protein product: CAWSGDSYYEQYF. V and J are TRBV30 and TRBJ2-7; 7 positions agree with TRBD1. From germline, CDR1 is GTSNPN and CDR2 SVGIG (reference sequence). V shed 1 base and J 3 bases; nucleotides not matched to a gene: 3. This CDR3 spans 13 amino acids.

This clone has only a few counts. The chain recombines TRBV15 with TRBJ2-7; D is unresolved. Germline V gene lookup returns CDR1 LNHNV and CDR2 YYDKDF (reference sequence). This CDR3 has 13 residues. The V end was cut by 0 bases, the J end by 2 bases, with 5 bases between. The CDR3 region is CATSREEPYEQYF. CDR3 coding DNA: TGTGCCACCAGCAGAGAGGAGCCCTACGAGCAGTACTTC. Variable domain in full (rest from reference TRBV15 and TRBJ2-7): DAMVIQNPRYQVTQFGKPVTLSCSQTLNHNVMYWYQQKSSQAPKLLFHYYDKDFNNEADTPDNFQSRRPNTSFCFLDIRSPGLGDTAMYLCATSREEPYEQYFGPGTRLTVT.

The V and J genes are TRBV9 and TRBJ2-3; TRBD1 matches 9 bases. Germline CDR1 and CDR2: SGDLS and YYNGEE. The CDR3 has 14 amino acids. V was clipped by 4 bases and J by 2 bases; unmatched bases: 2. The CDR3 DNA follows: TGTGCCAGCAGCCGGGACAGGGTCACAGATACGCAGTATTTT. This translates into CASSRDRVTDTQYF.

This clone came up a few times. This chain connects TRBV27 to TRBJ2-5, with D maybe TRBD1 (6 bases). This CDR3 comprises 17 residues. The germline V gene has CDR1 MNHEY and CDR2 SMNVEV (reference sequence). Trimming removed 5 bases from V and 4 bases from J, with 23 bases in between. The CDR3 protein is CASSRTIGIQGGETQYF. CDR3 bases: TGTGCCAGCAGTAGGACCATCGGGATACAGGGCGGAGAGACCCAGTACTTC.

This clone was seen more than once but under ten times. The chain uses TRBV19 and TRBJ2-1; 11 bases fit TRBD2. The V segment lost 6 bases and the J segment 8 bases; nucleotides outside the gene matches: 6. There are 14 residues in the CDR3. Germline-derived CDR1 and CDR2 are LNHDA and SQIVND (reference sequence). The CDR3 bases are TGTGCCAGTAGACCTAGCGGGAGGCGAGATGAGCAGTTCTTC. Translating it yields CASRPSGRRDEQFF.